This TCR beta chain comes out of a study of Graves' ophthalmopathy and Graves' hyperthyroidism. The V end lost 0 bases, the J end lost 0 bases, and 11 bases lay between the germline ends. Germline V gene sequence: CDR1 LNHDA, CDR2 SQIVND (reference sequence). The CDR3 is made up of 17 amino acids. Amplifying from RNA transcripts, the study obtained TCR beta CDR3 regions. HTBI primers were used in a first-round RT-PCR, which preceded a second-round multiplex PCR. TCRdb redid the calling of the multiplex PCR reads with MiXCR, one entry per CDR3 protein. The sample consists of approximately 700,000 distinct CDR3 sequences, 40% of them appearing once.

The sequence was collected from an adult man with Graves' ophthalmopathy. Sequencing was carried out using peripheral blood. The V call is TRBV19, the J call TRBJ2-2, with D tentatively TRBD1 (6 bases). CDR3 residues: CASSIERGGTNTGELFF. CDR3 bases: TGTGCCAGTAGTATAGAACGAGGGGGAACGAACACCGGGGAGCTGTTTTTT.